This T cell receptor beta chain appears in the sequencing data of a study of response to subunit inactivated influenza vaccine. This clonotype turned up a few times. TCRdb independently ran MiXCR on the RT-PCR reads; one entry per CDR3 protein. The profile shows hundreds of thousands of distinct CDR3 sequences, roughly 13% of them singletons. CDR3 length: 16 residues. With 4 bases removed from V and 0 bases from J, the gap between germline ends came to 13 bases. The germline V gene encodes CDR1 LGHDT and CDR2 YNNKEL (reference sequence). The TCR comes from a man aged 50 or older who received an inactivated influenza vaccine. The chain employs TRBV3-1 and TRBJ1-5; possible D gene TRBD1, 5 bases. Material: PBMCs from blood, obtained 14 to 15 days before vaccination. DNA of the CDR3: TGTGCCAGCAGCCCCGCTGGGGGTTATAGCAATCAGCCCCAGCATTTT. It yields the protein CASSPAGGYSNQPQHF.